The TCR beta chain described here comes from a study of Graves' ophthalmopathy and Graves' hyperthyroidism. In the study overall: Ahead of any treatment, peripheral blood was obtained at the initial diagnosis.

RNA transcripts were the template, and TCR beta CDR3 regions were amplified from them. First-round RT-PCR used HTBI primers; second-round multiplex PCR followed. TCRdb re-analysed the multiplex PCR reads in MiXCR, keeping a single row per CDR3 protein. The table has about 400,000 distinct CDR3 sequences, 18% seen once. V was cut by 1 base and J by 9 bases, with 12 bases left in between. Germline V CDR1 and CDR2: SGHTA, FQGNSA. This CDR3 is built from 13 residues. This clonotype was seen repeatedly, ten times or more. Its antigen remains unknown. Whole-study findings and limits: Between ophthalmopathy and stable hyperthyroidism, a 13-signature model drew a separation with approximately 87% sensitivity and 75% to 82% specificity. A majority of expanded thyroid clonotypes exceeding 0.001 frequency were likewise present in blood.

Diagnosis used clinical symptoms, serum thyroxine, TRAb, thyroid ultrasound and orbital computed tomography. The TCR was taken from a woman aged 18 to 35 with Graves' ophthalmopathy. This chain joins TRBV7-2 and TRBJ2-5, with unresolved D. Sample: peripheral blood. CDR3 in DNA: TGTGCCAGCAGCTTAGAGACAATCAAGGCCCAGTACTTC. It codes for CASSLETIKAQYF.